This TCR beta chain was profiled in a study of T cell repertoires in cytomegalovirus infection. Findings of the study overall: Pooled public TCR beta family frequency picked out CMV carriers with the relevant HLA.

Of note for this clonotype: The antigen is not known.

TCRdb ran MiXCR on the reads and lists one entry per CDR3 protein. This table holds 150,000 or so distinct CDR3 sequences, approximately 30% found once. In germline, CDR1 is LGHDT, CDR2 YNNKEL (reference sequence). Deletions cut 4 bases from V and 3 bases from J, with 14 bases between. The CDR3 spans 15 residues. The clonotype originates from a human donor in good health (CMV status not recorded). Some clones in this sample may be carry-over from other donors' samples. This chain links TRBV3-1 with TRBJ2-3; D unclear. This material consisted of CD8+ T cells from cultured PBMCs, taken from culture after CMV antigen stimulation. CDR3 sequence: CASSLTNGYTDTQYF. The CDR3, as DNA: TGTGCCAGCAGCCTTACGAACGGCTATACAGATACGCAGTATTTT.